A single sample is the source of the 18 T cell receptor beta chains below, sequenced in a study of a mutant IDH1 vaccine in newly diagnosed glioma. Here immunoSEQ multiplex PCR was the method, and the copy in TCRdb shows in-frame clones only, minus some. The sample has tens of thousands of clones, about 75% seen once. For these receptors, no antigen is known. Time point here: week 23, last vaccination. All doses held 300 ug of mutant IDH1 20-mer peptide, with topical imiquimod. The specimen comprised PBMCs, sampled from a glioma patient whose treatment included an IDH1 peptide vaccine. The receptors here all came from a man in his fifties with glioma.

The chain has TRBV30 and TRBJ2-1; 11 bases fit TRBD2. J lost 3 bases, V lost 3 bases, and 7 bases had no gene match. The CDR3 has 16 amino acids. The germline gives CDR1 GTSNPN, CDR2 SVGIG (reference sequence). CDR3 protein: CAWSRLTSGDYNEQFF. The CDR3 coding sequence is TGTGCCTGGAGCCGACTGACTAGCGGGGACTACAATGAGCAGTTCTTC.

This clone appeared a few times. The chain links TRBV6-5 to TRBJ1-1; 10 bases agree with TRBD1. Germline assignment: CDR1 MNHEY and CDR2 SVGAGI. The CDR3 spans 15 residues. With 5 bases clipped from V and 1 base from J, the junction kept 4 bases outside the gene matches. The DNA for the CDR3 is TGTGCCAGCAGTCCCCGGGACAGGGGGAACACTGAAGCTTTCTTT. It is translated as CASSPRDRGNTEAFF.

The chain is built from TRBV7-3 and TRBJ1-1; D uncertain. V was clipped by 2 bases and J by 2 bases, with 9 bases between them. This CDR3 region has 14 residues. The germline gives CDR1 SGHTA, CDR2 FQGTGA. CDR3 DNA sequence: TGTGCCAGCAGCTTACTTGGGGAAAACACTGAAGCTTTCTTT. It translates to CASSLLGENTEAFF.

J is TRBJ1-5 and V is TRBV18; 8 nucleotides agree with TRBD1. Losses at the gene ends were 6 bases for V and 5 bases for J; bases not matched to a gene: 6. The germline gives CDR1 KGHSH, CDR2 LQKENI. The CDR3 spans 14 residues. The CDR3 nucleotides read TGTGCCAGCTCCCCAGGGGGCTCCGATCAGCCCCAGCATTTT. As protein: CASSPGGSDQPQHF.

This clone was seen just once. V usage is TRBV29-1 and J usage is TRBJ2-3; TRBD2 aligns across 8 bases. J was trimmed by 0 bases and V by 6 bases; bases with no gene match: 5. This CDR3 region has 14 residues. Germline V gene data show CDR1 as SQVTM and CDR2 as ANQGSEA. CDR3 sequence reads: CSVAGGPSTDTQYF. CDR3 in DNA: TGCAGCGTGGCGGGGGGACCTAGCACAGATACGCAGTATTTT.

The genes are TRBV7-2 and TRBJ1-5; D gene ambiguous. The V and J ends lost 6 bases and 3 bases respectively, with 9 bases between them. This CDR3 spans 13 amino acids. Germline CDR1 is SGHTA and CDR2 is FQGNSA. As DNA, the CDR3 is TGTGCCAGCAGTTCTGGTACCAATCAGCCCCAGCATTTT. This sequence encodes CASSSGTNQPQHF.

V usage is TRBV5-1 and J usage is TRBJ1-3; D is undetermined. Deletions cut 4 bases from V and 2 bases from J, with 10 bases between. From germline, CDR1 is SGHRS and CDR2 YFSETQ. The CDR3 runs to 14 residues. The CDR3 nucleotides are TGCGCCAGCAGCCCTTCTACAGCTGGAAACACCATATATTTT. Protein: CASSPSTAGNTIYF.

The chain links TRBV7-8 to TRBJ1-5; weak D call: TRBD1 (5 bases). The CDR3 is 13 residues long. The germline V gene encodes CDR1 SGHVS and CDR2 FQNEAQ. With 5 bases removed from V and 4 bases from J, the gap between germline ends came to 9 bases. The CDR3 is CASSPQGNQPQHF. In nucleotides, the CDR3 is TGTGCCAGCAGCCCCCAGGGAAATCAGCCCCAGCATTTT.

The chain's CDR3 is CSAAGTGSYNEQFF. The CDR3 region has the DNA TGCAGCGCAGCCGGGACAGGGTCCTACAATGAGCAGTTCTTC. The chain couples TRBV29-1 to TRBJ2-1, with 9 bases aligning to TRBD1. This CDR3 comprises 14 residues. Germline V gene lookup returns CDR1 SQVTM and CDR2 ANQGSEA. With 7 bases clipped from V and 1 base from J, the junction kept 5 bases outside the gene matches.

CDR3 in DNA: TGTGCCAGCAGTGGAGGACAGGGGGCGAGCACTGAAGCTTTCTTT. Translating it yields CASSGGQGASTEAFF. The V and J genes are TRBV6-5 and TRBJ1-1, with TRBD1 matching 11 bases. CDR3 length: 15 residues. The V gene end was trimmed by 5 bases and the J gene end by 4 bases; junction bases not matched to a gene: 6. The germline CDR1 and CDR2 sequences are MNHEY and SVGAGI.

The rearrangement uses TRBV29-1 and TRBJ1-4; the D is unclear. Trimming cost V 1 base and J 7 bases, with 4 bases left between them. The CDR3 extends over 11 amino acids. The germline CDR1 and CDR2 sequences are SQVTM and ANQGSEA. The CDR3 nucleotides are TGCAGCGTTGAAGCCAGTGAAAAACTGTTTTTT. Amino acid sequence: CSVEASEKLFF.

CDR3 residues: CASSLGLAYEQYF. CDR3 DNA: TGTGCCAGTAGTCTTGGACTAGCCTACGAGCAGTACTTC. This chain joins TRBV19 and TRBJ2-7; TRBD2 agrees at 7 bases. The CDR3 runs 13 residues. The germline CDR1 and CDR2 sequences are LNHDA and SQIVND (reference sequence). V lost 5 bases, J lost 2 bases, and 3 bases stayed unmatched.

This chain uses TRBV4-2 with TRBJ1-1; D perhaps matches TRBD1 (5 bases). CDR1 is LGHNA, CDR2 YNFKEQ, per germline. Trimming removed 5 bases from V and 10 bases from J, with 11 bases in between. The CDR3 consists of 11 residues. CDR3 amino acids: CASSSGDGAFF. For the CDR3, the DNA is TGTGCCAGCAGCTCGGGGGATGGAGCTTTCTTT.

CDR3 in DNA: TGTGCCAGCACTCGGGTGACAGGGGGATTTATTGAGTACTTC. Translated, it gives CASTRVTGGFIEYF. This chain links TRBV6-6 with TRBJ2-7; 9 nucleotides align to TRBD1. V shed 7 bases and J 11 bases; nucleotides not matched to a gene: 15. The CDR3 is 14 amino acids. CDR1 MNHNY and CDR2 SVGAGI come from the germline V gene (reference sequence).

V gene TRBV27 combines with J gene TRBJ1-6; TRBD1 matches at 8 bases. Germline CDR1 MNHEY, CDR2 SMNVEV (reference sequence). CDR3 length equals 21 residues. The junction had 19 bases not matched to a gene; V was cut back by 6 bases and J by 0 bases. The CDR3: CASSRFRGGQEGSSYNSPLHF. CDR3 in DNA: TGTGCCAGCAGCCGTTTTCGTGGGGGACAGGAGGGGAGCTCCTATAATTCACCCCTCCACTTT.

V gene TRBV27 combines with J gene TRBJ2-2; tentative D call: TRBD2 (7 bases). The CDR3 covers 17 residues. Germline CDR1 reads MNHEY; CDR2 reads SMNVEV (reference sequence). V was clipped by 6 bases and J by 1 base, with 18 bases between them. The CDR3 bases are TGTGCCAGCAGGCCCCGCGGGGGCGAGGTGAACACCGGGGAGCTGTTTTTT. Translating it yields CASRPRGGEVNTGELFF.

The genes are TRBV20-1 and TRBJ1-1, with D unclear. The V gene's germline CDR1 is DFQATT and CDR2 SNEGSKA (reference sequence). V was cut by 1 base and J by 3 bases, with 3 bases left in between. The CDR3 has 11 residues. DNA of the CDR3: TGCAGTGCTAGAGGGGACACTGAAGCTTTCTTT. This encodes CSARGDTEAFF.

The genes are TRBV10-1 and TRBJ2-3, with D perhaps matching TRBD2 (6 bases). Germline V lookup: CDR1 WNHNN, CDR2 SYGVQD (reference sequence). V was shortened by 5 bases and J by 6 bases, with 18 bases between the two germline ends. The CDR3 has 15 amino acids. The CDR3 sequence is CASSPRGKITDTQYF. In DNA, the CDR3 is TGCGCCAGCAGTCCCCGGGGGAAGATAACGGATACGCAGTATTTT.